Here is one TCR beta chain with its context. CDR3 length equals 14 residues. Germline V CDR1 and CDR2: SEHNR, FQNEAQ (reference sequence). The V segment lost 3 bases and the J segment 2 bases; nucleotides outside the gene matches: 4. Produced via immunoSEQ multiplex PCR; TCRdb's table is partial and in-frame only. Here the sample spans around 100,000 clones, around 87% being singletons. The data were taken from a study of blood T cell repertoires in COVID-19. J is TRBJ2-7 and V is TRBV7-9; 7 bases match TRBD1. This clonotype originated in a human donor in a cohort sampled during active COVID-19. The sequenced sample was peripheral blood. As DNA, the CDR3 is TGTGCCAGCAGCTTCGGGACAGCTACCTACGAGCAGTACTTC. This translates into CASSFGTATYEQYF.